The 26 T cell receptor beta chains below were found in one sample sequenced in a study of cytomegalovirus exposure and HLA in healthy donors (dated by TCRdb to about 2017). Library generation was performed with the immunoSEQ multiplex PCR assay. For the multiplex PCR, a mixture combining 60 forward primers for TCR Vbeta segments and 13 reverse primers for TCR Jbeta segments was used. TCRdb mirrors the immuneACCESS table, restricted to in-frame sequences. Some clones are absent from its copies; in checked studies, under half trace to an unresolved V gene, and the reason for the others is unknown. The sample yields about 130,000 clones; 84% were counted once. The ten largest make up roughly 2.6% of the sample. Sequencing was performed on PBMCs. The source of these receptors is a man between 45 and 60 years old in good health and CMV-seronegative.

The gene calls are TRBV7-6 and TRBJ2-3, with D hard to call. Trimming took off 4 bases at V and 0 bases at J, with 14 bases between the two ends. Per germline, CDR1 SGHVS and CDR2 FNYEAQ. This CDR3 comprises 16 residues. The CDR3 DNA reads as TGTGCCAGCAGCTCACGCCTGAGGCAGAGCACAGATACGCAGTATTTT. This sequence encodes CASSSRLRQSTDTQYF.

The chain links TRBV6-5 to TRBJ2-7; TRBD2 might be the D (6 bases). Germline V gene lookup returns CDR1 MNHEY and CDR2 SVGAGI. This CDR3 region has 14 residues. The V gene lost 1 base and the J gene lost 4 bases, with 11 bases spanning the gap. The CDR3 sequence is CASSYFGEVYEQYF. The CDR3 nucleotides are TGTGCCAGCAGTTACTTTGGGGAGGTTTACGAGCAGTACTTC.

The rearrangement links TRBV5-4 to TRBJ1-3; 8 bases align to TRBD1. The trim removed 4 bases at V and 4 bases at J, leaving 4 bases unmatched. Per germline, CDR1 SGHNT and CDR2 YYREEE (reference sequence). CDR3 length: 14 residues. The CDR3 nucleotides are TGTGCCAGCAGCGTGGGACAGGCAGGAAACACCATATATTTT. Its translation: CASSVGQAGNTIYF.

The V and J genes are TRBV18 and TRBJ1-5, with D uncertain. V lost 4 bases to trimming and J lost 4 bases, with 11 bases between them. CDR3 length: 14 amino acids. Germline-derived CDR1 and CDR2 are KGHSH and LQKENI. CDR3 region: CASSLQTGNQPQHF. The CDR3 DNA follows: TGTGCCAGCTCACTTCAGACTGGGAATCAGCCCCAGCATTTT.

This clone was found a few times. The rearrangement joins TRBV6-5 to TRBJ1-3; the D is unclear. Trimming took off 2 bases at V and 2 bases at J, with 10 bases between the two ends. The germline V gene encodes CDR1 MNHEY and CDR2 SVGAGI. CDR3 size: 15 residues. The CDR3 DNA reads TGTGCCAGCAGTTACGAGGGATCAGCTGGAAACACCATATATTTT. This codes for CASSYEGSAGNTIYF.

This clone has more than one count but fewer than ten. The V call is TRBV19, the J call TRBJ1-6; TRBD1 matches 7 bases. Trimming cost V 10 bases and J 8 bases; bases outside gene matches: 8. CDR1 is LNHDA and CDR2 is SQIVND in the germline V gene (reference sequence). This CDR3 has 13 amino acids. CDR3 sequence: CATPGQLHSPLHF. The CDR3 region has the DNA TGTGCCACCCCGGGACAGTTACATTCACCCCTCCACTTT.

V is TRBV6-5 and J is TRBJ2-2, with TRBD2 matching 9 bases. This CDR3 contains 16 residues. The germline V gene has CDR1 MNHEY and CDR2 SVGAGI. With 0 bases clipped from V and 7 bases from J, the junction kept 6 bases outside the gene matches. The CDR3 region has the DNA TGTGCCAGCAGTTACTCCGCGGGGGGGCTTAGCGGGGAGCTGTTTTTT. Translating gives CASSYSAGGLSGELFF.

The chain has TRBV27 and TRBJ1-1; D remains ambiguous. The germline V gene has CDR1 MNHEY and CDR2 SMNVEV (reference sequence). CDR3 length: 15 residues. V shed 4 bases and J shed 0 bases, with 12 bases lying between them. CDR3 nucleotides: TGTGCCAGCAGTTCCGGGGTGTGGATGAACACTGAAGCTTTCTTT. It is translated as CASSSGVWMNTEAFF.

The count of this clone is one. The chain couples TRBV4-2 to TRBJ2-3, with 8 bases lining up with TRBD2. CDR3 length equals 16 residues. Germline V gene sequence: CDR1 LGHNA, CDR2 YNFKEQ. The trim removed 3 bases at V and 1 base at J, leaving 6 bases unmatched. Here the CDR3 reads CASSQGEAGGTDTQYF. DNA for the CDR3: TGTGCCAGCAGCCAGGGCGAAGCGGGGGGCACAGATACGCAGTATTTT.

V is TRBV15 and J is TRBJ1-2, with TRBD1 matching 8 bases. V shed 3 bases and J 8 bases; nucleotides not matched to a gene: 8. Looked up from germline, CDR1 is LNHNV and CDR2 is YYDKDF (reference sequence). The CDR3 spans 14 residues. The CDR3, as DNA: TGTGCCACCAGCAGGAGAGACAGGGGATGGGGCTACACCTTC. Protein: CATSRRDRGWGYTF. Supplemented by reference TRBV15 and TRBJ1-2, the full variable domain reads DAMVIQNPRYQVTQFGKPVTLSCSQTLNHNVMYWYQQKSSQAPKLLFHYYDKDFNNEADTPDNFQSRRPNTSFCFLDIRSPGLGDTAMYLCATSRRDRGWGYTFGSGTRLTVV.

The V gene is TRBV7-2, the J gene TRBJ2-7; 9 bases are shared with TRBD2. The CDR3 loop spans 15 amino acids. Germline V CDR1 and CDR2: SGHTA, FQGNSA. Trimming took 1 base from V and 0 from J; bases not matched to a gene: 1. The CDR3 here is CASSLELAGSYEQYF. The CDR3 DNA is TGTGCCAGCAGCTTAGAACTAGCGGGCTCCTACGAGCAGTACTTC.

The V call is TRBV5-1, the J call TRBJ1-1; TRBD1 matches 8 bases. This CDR3 contains 15 residues. Germline values: CDR1 SGHRS, CDR2 YFSETQ. Losses at the gene ends were 3 bases for V and 1 base for J; bases not matched to a gene: 5. The CDR3 region has the DNA TGCGCCAGCAGCTCCGGGACAGGAGGGAACACTGAAGCTTTCTTT. Translating it yields CASSSGTGGNTEAFF.

The chain uses TRBV23-1 and TRBJ2-6, with a tentative D call TRBD1 (6 bases). TRBV23-1 is an open reading frame whose function is uncertain. This CDR3 region has 16 residues. V lost 6 bases and J 4 bases, leaving 16 bases between the germline ends. CDR3 in DNA: TGCGCCAGCAGACTGGACAGACGCGGAGGGGCCAACGTCCTGACTTTC. Its protein product is CASRLDRRGGANVLTF.

This clone has a handful of counts. This chain uses TRBV2 with TRBJ1-3; D is possibly TRBD1 (6 bases). Trimming stripped 6 bases from V and 5 bases from J, with 14 bases between. This CDR3 spans 14 amino acids. The germline gives CDR1 SNHLY, CDR2 FYNNEI. CDR3 nucleotides: TGTGCCAGCAGGGGGACCCAGGGGAGAAACACCATATATTTT. Amino acid sequence: CASRGTQGRNTIYF.

This chain joins TRBV5-1 and TRBJ1-5; D is uncertain. The CDR3 length is 12 residues. Trimming stripped 0 bases from V and 10 bases from J, with 8 bases between. Germline loops: CDR1 SGHRS, CDR2 YFSETQ. The CDR3 sequence: CASSLEGGPQHF. As DNA, the CDR3 is TGCGCCAGCAGCTTGGAGGGAGGTCCCCAGCATTTT.

The genes are TRBV11-2 and TRBJ1-6; no reliable D call. The germline V and J ends were trimmed by 5 bases and 13 bases, with 6 bases remaining between them. The V gene's germline CDR1 is SGHAT and CDR2 FQNNGV. CDR3 size: 10 residues. CDR3 loop: CASSLRPLHF. The CDR3 DNA reads TGTGCCAGCAGCCTTCGTCCCCTCCACTTT. Full variable domain (remainder filled in from reference TRBV11-2 and TRBJ1-6): EAGVAQSPRYKIIEKRQSVAFWCNPISGHATLYWYQQILGQGPKLLIQFQNNGVVDDSQLPKDRFSAERLKGVDSTLKIQPAKLEDSAVYLCASSLRPLHFGNGTRLTVT.

This clone came up once. The chain carries TRBV11-2 and TRBJ2-2; 7 bases match TRBD1. This CDR3 is 15 amino acids long. Per the germline V gene, CDR1 is SGHAT and CDR2 is FQNNGV. Losses at the gene ends were 2 bases for V and 0 bases for J; bases not matched to a gene: 0. The CDR3 DNA sequence: TGTGCCAGCAGCTTAACAGGGGCGAACACCGGGGAGCTGTTTTTT. Protein product: CASSLTGANTGELFF.

The V gene is TRBV18, the J gene TRBJ2-1; TRBD2 aligns across 7 bases. The junction had 5 bases not matched to a gene; V was cut back by 4 bases and J by 2 bases. Looked up from germline, CDR1 is KGHSH and CDR2 is LQKENI. This CDR3 is 15 amino acids long. The DNA for the CDR3 is TGTGCCAGCTCACGTAGCGGGTCCACCTACAATGAGCAGTTCTTC. Its protein product is CASSRSGSTYNEQFF.

This clone was picked up one time. The chain is built from TRBV11-2 and TRBJ2-5; 14 nucleotides match TRBD2. This CDR3 region has 16 residues. With V trimmed by 3 bases and J by 4 bases, 4 bases remained unmatched. Germline CDR1 is SGHAT and CDR2 is FQNNGV. The DNA of the CDR3 is TGTGCCAGCAGCTTCTGGACTAGCGGGGGGCCAGAGACCCAGTACTTC. This encodes CASSFWTSGGPETQYF.

The V gene is TRBV4-3, the J gene TRBJ2-7; 9 bases map to TRBD2. Germline lookup yields CDR1 LGHNA and CDR2 YSLEER. CDR3 length equals 16 residues. Trimming took 3 bases from V and 0 from J; bases not matched to a gene: 6. The CDR3 is CASSQDLAGDSYEQYF. In DNA form, the CDR3 reads TGCGCCAGCAGCCAGGATTTAGCGGGGGACTCCTACGAGCAGTACTTC.

The chain couples TRBV2 to TRBJ2-5; D gene uncertain. The V gene's germline CDR1 is SNHLY and CDR2 FYNNEI. V lost 6 bases, J lost 2 bases, and 16 bases lay in between. The CDR3 totals 15 residues. The CDR3 loop is CASSPRWVGQETQYF. CDR3 nucleotide sequence: TGTGCCAGCAGCCCCAGGTGGGTTGGACAAGAGACCCAGTACTTC.

This CDR3 reads CASRQVPGDYGYTF. The CDR3 DNA reads as TGTGCCAGCAGGCAAGTGCCAGGGGACTATGGCTACACCTTC. V gene TRBV7-8 combines with J gene TRBJ1-2, with D perhaps matching TRBD1 (6 bases). The CDR3 has 14 amino acids. CDR1 and CDR2 (germline): SGHVS, FQNEAQ. Trimming cost V 6 bases and J 3 bases, with 14 bases left between them. The variable domain in full, with the rest retrieved from reference TRBV7-8 and TRBJ1-2, is GAGVSQSPRYKVAKRGQDVALRCDPISGHVSLFWYQQALGQGPEFLTYFQNEAQLDKSGLPSDRFFAERPEGSVSTLKIQRTQQEDSAVYLCASRQVPGDYGYTFGSGTRLTVV.

This chain connects TRBV15 to TRBJ1-5; D gene unclear. This CDR3 region has 14 residues. CDR1 is LNHNV, CDR2 YYDKDF, per germline (reference sequence). V was shortened by 0 bases and J by 4 bases, with 7 bases between the two germline ends. The CDR3 is CATSRDRRNQPQHF. In DNA form, the CDR3 reads TGTGCCACCAGCAGAGACCGGCGGAATCAGCCCCAGCATTTT. Full variable domain (remainder filled in from reference TRBV15 and TRBJ1-5): DAMVIQNPRYQVTQFGKPVTLSCSQTLNHNVMYWYQQKSSQAPKLLFHYYDKDFNNEADTPDNFQSRRPNTSFCFLDIRSPGLGDTAMYLCATSRDRRNQPQHFGDGTRLSIL.

The rearrangement uses TRBV15 and TRBJ2-5, with D possibly being TRBD2 (5 bases). This CDR3 is 15 amino acids long. The germline V gene has CDR1 LNHNV and CDR2 YYDKDF (reference sequence). Trimming removed 1 base at V and 5 bases at J, with 14 bases between. CDR3 amino acids: CATSRALGSGETQYF. The CDR3 DNA reads as TGTGCCACCAGCAGAGCCTTGGGGTCGGGGGAGACCCAGTACTTC.

This clone occurred once. J is TRBJ1-2 and V is TRBV11-2; D may be TRBD1 (6 bases). The CDR3 runs 14 residues. Germline CDR1 reads SGHAT; CDR2 reads FQNNGV. V was pared by 4 bases and J by 2 bases, with 11 bases between. The CDR3 DNA is TGTGCCAGCAGCTCTTACGACAGGAACTATGGCTACACCTTC. Translating it yields CASSSYDRNYGYTF.

V gene TRBV4-2 combines with J gene TRBJ1-2; a weak D match, TRBD1 (6 bases). This CDR3 is built from 15 residues. Germline V gene sequence: CDR1 LGHNA, CDR2 YNFKEQ. Trimming took 1 base from V and 5 from J, leaving 14 bases between them. The CDR3 bases are TGTGCCAGCAGCCAAGTAGTCGGGACAAGATATGGCTACACCTTC. Translated, it gives CASSQVVGTRYGYTF.